These 17 T cell receptor beta chains were all obtained from the same sample, sequenced in a study of blood T cell repertoires in COVID-19. Clones were sequenced by immunoSEQ multiplex PCR, and TCRdb holds only the in-frame ones, with some missing. The table has about 250,000 clones, around 84% seen once. The specimen was PBMCs or T cells enriched from blood (not recorded which). All receptors derive from a man between 35 and 55 years old who had recovered from COVID-19.

This chain links TRBV5-6 with TRBJ1-5; 9 positions match TRBD1. The germline gives CDR1 SGHDT, CDR2 YYEEEE. The CDR3 spans 14 residues. The junction had 7 bases not matched to a gene; V was cut back by 5 bases and J by 7 bases. The CDR3 DNA reads as TGTGCCAGCAGTACGGACAGGGGAGACCAGCCCCAGCATTTT. It specifies CASSTDRGDQPQHF.

Written as DNA, the CDR3 is TGTGCCAGCAGCACAGGGTCCTACGAGCAGTACTTC. Its translation is CASSTGSYEQYF. The chain uses TRBV13 and TRBJ2-7; possible D gene TRBD1, 6 bases. The ends were cut back, 5 bases at V and 1 base at J, with 6 bases in the middle. The CDR3 is 12 amino acids. Germline V gives CDR1 PRHDT, CDR2 FYEKMQ (reference sequence).

The CDR3 region is CASSVGPGPASSYEQYF. CDR3 sequence (DNA): TGTGCCAGCAGCGTAGGCCCAGGGCCGGCCAGCTCCTACGAGCAGTACTTC. The V and J genes are TRBV9 and TRBJ2-7, with a possible D match to TRBD1 (5 bases). Trimming removed 0 bases from V and 0 bases from J, with 16 bases in between. This CDR3 is built from 17 residues. Per the germline V gene, CDR1 is SGDLS and CDR2 is YYNGEE.

The chain links TRBV2 to TRBJ2-2, with TRBD2 identical over 7 bases. The CDR3 is 15 residues long. With V trimmed by 7 bases and J by 0 bases, 5 bases remained unmatched. Germline V gene data show CDR1 as SNHLY and CDR2 as FYNNEI. CDR3 protein: CASNGGSSNTGELFF. The CDR3 DNA sequence: TGTGCCAGCAACGGGGGGTCATCGAACACCGGGGAGCTGTTTTTT.

V is TRBV9 and J is TRBJ2-1; 7 bases are a match to TRBD2. Germline-derived CDR1 and CDR2 are SGDLS and YYNGEE. The CDR3 spans 15 residues. Germline trimming cut 1 base from V and 4 bases from J; bases unmatched to any gene: 5. The CDR3: CASSVTGGGYNEQFF. The CDR3 DNA is TGTGCCAGCAGCGTAACGGGCGGGGGATACAATGAGCAGTTCTTC.

This sequence joins TRBV5-1 and TRBJ1-1, with D unclear. The CDR3 runs 14 residues. Germline loops: CDR1 SGHRS, CDR2 YFSETQ. The germline V and J ends were trimmed by 2 bases and 1 base, with 9 bases remaining between them. This chain's CDR3 is CASSFIQPNTEAFF. The CDR3 DNA reads TGCGCCAGCAGCTTCATACAGCCGAACACTGAAGCTTTCTTT. Complete variable domain (other parts from reference TRBV5-1 and TRBJ1-1): KAGVTQTPRYLIKTRGQQVTLSCSPISGHRSVSWYQQTPGQGLQFLFEYFSETQRNKGNFPGRFSGRQFSNSRSEMNVSTLELGDSALYLCASSFIQPNTEAFFGQGTRLTVV.

This chain links TRBV20-1 with TRBJ2-7; no firm D call. This CDR3 has 11 amino acids. The germline V gene encodes CDR1 DFQATT and CDR2 SNEGSKA (reference sequence). V gave up 1 base and J gave up 2 bases, with 3 bases separating them. In DNA, the CDR3 is TGCAGTGCTAGAGTAACCTACGAGCAGTACTTC. It translates to CSARVTYEQYF.

The chain is built from TRBV19 and TRBJ1-5, with a possible D match to TRBD1 (5 bases). Per the germline V gene, CDR1 is LNHDA and CDR2 is SQIVND (reference sequence). The CDR3 is 14 residues long. V lost 1 base and J 6 bases, leaving 10 bases between the germline ends. The CDR3 sequence is CASSIGGGGQPQHF. CDR3 coding DNA: TGTGCCAGTAGTATAGGCGGGGGGGGTCAGCCCCAGCATTTT. Combining the CDR3 with reference TRBV19 and TRBJ1-5 gives the whole variable domain DGGITQSPKYLFRKEGQNVTLSCEQNLNHDAMYWYRQDPGQGLRLIYYSQIVNDFQKGDIAEGYSVSREKKESFPLTVTSAQKNPTAFYLCASSIGGGGQPQHFGDGTRLSIL.

This sequence joins TRBV5-1 and TRBJ1-3; D is unclear. V was clipped by 4 bases and J by 2 bases, with 13 bases between them. Per the germline V gene, CDR1 is SGHRS and CDR2 is YFSETQ. This CDR3 is built from 15 residues. The CDR3 protein is CASSVGGRAGNTIYF. As DNA, the CDR3 is TGCGCCAGCAGCGTGGGAGGGAGGGCTGGAAACACCATATATTTT.

A single count supports this clone. The V gene is TRBV4-2, the J gene TRBJ2-1; 11 bases agree with TRBD2. V lost 1 base and J lost 4; bases outside the gene matches: 3. Germline assignment: CDR1 LGHNA and CDR2 YNFKEQ. This CDR3 region has 16 residues. The CDR3 region has the DNA TGTGCCAGCAGCCAAGTTAGCGGGGGGGTTTACAATGAGCAGTTCTTC. As protein: CASSQVSGGVYNEQFF.

J is TRBJ2-3 and V is TRBV5-4; TRBD2 matches 9 bases. The V gene end was trimmed by 4 bases and the J gene end by 7 bases; junction bases not matched to a gene: 7. The CDR3 loop spans 14 amino acids. CDR1 is SGHNT, CDR2 YYREEE, per germline (reference sequence). CDR3 region: CASSPAGGPYTQYF. CDR3 nucleotides: TGTGCCAGCAGCCCGGCGGGGGGGCCTTATACGCAGTATTTT.

The genes are TRBV15 and TRBJ1-2; D is undetermined. The V gene lost 0 bases and the J gene lost 5 bases, with 10 bases spanning the gap. There are 14 residues in the CDR3. The germline gives CDR1 LNHNV, CDR2 YYDKDF (reference sequence). CDR3 sequence: CATSRDIEVYGYTF. The CDR3 nucleotides read TGTGCCACCAGCAGAGATATAGAGGTATATGGCTACACCTTC.

There are a few counts of this clone. CDR3 sequence (DNA): TGTGCCAGCACCCACCAATTCGGGGGGGCCGTAGATACGCAGTATTTT. As protein: CASTHQFGGAVDTQYF. The chain links TRBV7-8 to TRBJ2-3; 8 positions match TRBD2. Looked up from germline, CDR1 is SGHVS and CDR2 is FQNEAQ. This CDR3 region has 16 residues. Trimming at V came to 7 bases and at J to 5 bases, leaving 14 bases not matched to a gene.

This clone occurred once. The chain combines TRBV5-4 with TRBJ1-2; 7 nucleotides line up with TRBD1. The V and J ends lost 4 bases and 4 bases, in that order; junction bases with no gene match: 7. This CDR3 has 14 residues. Germline lookup yields CDR1 SGHNT and CDR2 YYREEE (reference sequence). CDR3 region: CASSDKQGPYGYTF. The CDR3 nucleotides are TGTGCCAGCAGCGACAAACAGGGGCCCTATGGCTACACCTTC.

This clone was observed a single time. The V and J genes are TRBV12-5 and TRBJ1-5; TRBD1 matches 7 bases. The V gene's germline CDR1 is LGHNT and CDR2 FRNRAP. The CDR3 sequence is 13 residues long. V was pared by 7 bases and J by 6 bases, with 6 bases of the junction left unmatched. The CDR3 reads CASVGTDTQPQHF. CDR3 coding DNA: TGTGCTAGTGTTGGGACAGACACTCAGCCCCAGCATTTT.

The chain links TRBV6-4 to TRBJ2-1; 8 bases line up with TRBD1. The V and J ends lost 3 bases and 3 bases, in that order; junction bases with no gene match: 4. Looked up from germline, CDR1 is MRHNA and CDR2 is SNTAGT. The CDR3 length is 15 residues. The CDR3: CASSEKGQDYNEQFF. The CDR3 DNA follows: TGTGCCAGCAGTGAGAAGGGACAGGACTACAATGAGCAGTTCTTC.

The CDR3 reads CASSLRVTDTQYF. The CDR3 region has the DNA TGTGCCAGCAGCCTACGGGTCACAGATACGCAGTATTTT. The genes are TRBV2 and TRBJ2-3; D call uncertain. Germline V lookup: CDR1 SNHLY, CDR2 FYNNEI. CDR3 length: 13 amino acids. The germline V and J ends were trimmed by 6 bases and 2 bases, with 9 bases remaining between them.